The rows below give T cell receptor beta chains drawn from one sample of a study of T cell clonotyping in hematopoietic cell transplantation. Data came from immunoSEQ multiplex PCR; TCRdb stores just in-frame clones and leaves some out. The data show approximately 17,000 clones, under 90% seen once. The sequenced sample was peripheral blood mononuclear cells. The receptors derive from a middle-aged man in good health. Some clones in this sample may be carry-over from other donors' samples. Both conserved end residues are part of each CDR3. The D gene is left open where the match is weak.

.	TRBV6-1	TRBJ1-6	CASRRGSEGSPLHF
.	TRBV7-2	TRBJ2-7	CASTPQQNAYEQYF
.	TRBV2	TRBJ1-1	CASSPSEYTEAFF
.	TRBV2	TRBJ2-1	CASMTDSYNEQFF
.	TRBV28	TRBJ1-2	CASRKGVYGYTF
TRBD1	TRBV30	TRBJ1-5	CAWSVGGTGDQPQHF
.	TRBV4-1	TRBJ1-5	CASSQEARGNGNQPQHF
TRBD2	TRBV5-8	TRBJ2-5	CASSRGTSGGQETQYF
.	TRBV30	TRBJ1-2	CAWSVRRGGTWVWANYGYTF
.	TRBV28	TRBJ1-4	CASRAANEKLFF